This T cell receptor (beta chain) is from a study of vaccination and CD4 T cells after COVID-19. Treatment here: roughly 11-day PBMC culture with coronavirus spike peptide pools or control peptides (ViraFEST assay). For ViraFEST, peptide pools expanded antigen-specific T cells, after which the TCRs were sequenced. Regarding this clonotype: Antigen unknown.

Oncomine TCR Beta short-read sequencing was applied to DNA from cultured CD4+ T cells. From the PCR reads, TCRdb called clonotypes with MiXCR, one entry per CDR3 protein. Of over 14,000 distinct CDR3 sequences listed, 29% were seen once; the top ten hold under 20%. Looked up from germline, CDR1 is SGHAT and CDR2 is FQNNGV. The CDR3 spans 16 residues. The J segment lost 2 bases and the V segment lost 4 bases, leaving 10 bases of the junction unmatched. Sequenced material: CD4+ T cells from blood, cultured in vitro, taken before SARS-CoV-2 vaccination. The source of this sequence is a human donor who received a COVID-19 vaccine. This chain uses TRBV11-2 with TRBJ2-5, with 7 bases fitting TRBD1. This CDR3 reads CASSSHGQELQETQYF. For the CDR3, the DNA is TGTGCCAGCAGCTCCCACGGACAGGAATTACAAGAGACCCAGTACTTC.